The source of this T cell receptor (beta chain) is a study of response to subunit inactivated influenza vaccine. V dropped 5 bases and J dropped 8; count of bases not matched to a gene: 6. The CDR3 length is 14 residues. TCRdb reprocessed the RT-PCR reads via MiXCR and lists one record per CDR3 protein. This sample has 650,000 to 700,000 distinct CDR3 sequences; about 15% occur once, and the top ten carry about 9.9%. Here the sequenced sample was PBMCs from blood, taken less than 13 days after vaccination. The V call is TRBV12-3 or TRBV12-4, the J call TRBJ2-1; TRBD1 matches at 10 bases. The sequence came from a man in his fifties or sixties who received an inactivated influenza vaccine. CDR3 region: CASSPGQGVDEQFF. In DNA, the CDR3 is TGTGCCAGCAGTCCCGGACAGGGGGTCGATGAGCAGTTCTTC.